What follows describes a single T cell receptor beta chain. This entry is derived from a study of cytomegalovirus exposure and HLA in healthy donors. In the PCR, 60 Vbeta and 13 Jbeta primers were used. The repertoire was sequenced with immunoSEQ multiplex PCR; TCRdb's copy has only in-frame clones and lacks some. Of about 140,000 clones in the sample, roughly four fifths are singletons; the top ten hold roughly 1.3%. This CDR3 region has 14 residues. V was shortened by 5 bases and J by 2 bases, with 13 bases between the two germline ends. Germline assignment: CDR1 SGHVS and CDR2 FQNEAQ. The sequenced sample was PBMCs. This chain links TRBV7-8 with TRBJ2-7; possible D gene TRBD1, 6 bases. This receptor was identified in a woman in her 40s in good health and CMV-seronegative. CDR3 nucleotide sequence: TGTGCCAGCAGCCGGACAGCCACAACCTACGAGCAGTACTTC. It codes for CASSRTATTYEQYF.